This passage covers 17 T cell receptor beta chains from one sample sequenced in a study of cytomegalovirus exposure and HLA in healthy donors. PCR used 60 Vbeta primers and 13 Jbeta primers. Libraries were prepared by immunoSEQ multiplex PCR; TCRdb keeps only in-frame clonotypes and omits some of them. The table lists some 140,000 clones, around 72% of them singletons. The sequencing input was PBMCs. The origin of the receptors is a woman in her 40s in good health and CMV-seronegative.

CDR3: CASKWTSGGANEQFF. The CDR3 DNA reads TGTGCCAGCAAGTGGACTAGCGGGGGGGCCAATGAGCAGTTCTTC. The chain carries TRBV6-5 and TRBJ2-1, with TRBD2 matching 15 bases. CDR3 length: 15 residues. V trimming: 7 bases; J trimming: 6 bases; junction bases outside the gene matches: 4. The germline CDR1 and CDR2 sequences are MNHEY and SVGAGI.

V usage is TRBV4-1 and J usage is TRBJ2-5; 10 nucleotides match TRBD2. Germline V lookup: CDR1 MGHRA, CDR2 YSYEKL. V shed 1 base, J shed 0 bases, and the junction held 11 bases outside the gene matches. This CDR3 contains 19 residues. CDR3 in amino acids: CASSQGDWLAGAYQETQYF. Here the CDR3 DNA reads TGCGCCAGCAGCCAAGGGGATTGGCTAGCGGGGGCATACCAAGAGACCCAGTACTTC.

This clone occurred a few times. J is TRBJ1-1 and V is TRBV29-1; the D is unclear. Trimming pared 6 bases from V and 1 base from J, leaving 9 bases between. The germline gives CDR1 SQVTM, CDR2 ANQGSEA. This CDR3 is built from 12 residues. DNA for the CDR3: TGCAGCGTCCTCGGCGGGAACACTGAAGCTTTCTTT. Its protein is CSVLGGNTEAFF.

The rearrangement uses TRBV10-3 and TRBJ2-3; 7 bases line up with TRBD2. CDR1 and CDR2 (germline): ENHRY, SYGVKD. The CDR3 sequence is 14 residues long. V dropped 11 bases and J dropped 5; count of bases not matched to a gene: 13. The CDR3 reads CACQASGTGDTQYF. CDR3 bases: TGTGCCTGCCAGGCTAGCGGCACCGGAGATACGCAGTATTTT.

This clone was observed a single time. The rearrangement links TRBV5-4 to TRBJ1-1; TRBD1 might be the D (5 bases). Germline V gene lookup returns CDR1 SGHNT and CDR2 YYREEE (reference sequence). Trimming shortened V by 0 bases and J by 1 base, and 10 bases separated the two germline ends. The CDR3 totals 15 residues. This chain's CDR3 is CASSLGGDPNTEAFF. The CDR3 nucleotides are TGTGCCAGCAGCTTGGGGGGGGACCCGAACACTGAAGCTTTCTTT.

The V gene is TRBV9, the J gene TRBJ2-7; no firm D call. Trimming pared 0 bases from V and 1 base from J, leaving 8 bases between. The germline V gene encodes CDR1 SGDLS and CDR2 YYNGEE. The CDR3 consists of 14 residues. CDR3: CASSVAPLSYEQYF. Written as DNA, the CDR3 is TGTGCCAGCAGCGTAGCTCCCCTGTCCTACGAGCAGTACTTC.

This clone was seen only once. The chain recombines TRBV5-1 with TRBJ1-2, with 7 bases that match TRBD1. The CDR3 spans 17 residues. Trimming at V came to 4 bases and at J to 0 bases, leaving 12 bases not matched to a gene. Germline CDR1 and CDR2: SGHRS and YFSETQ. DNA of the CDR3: TGCGCCAGCAGCCAACGGTTGAACAGGGGAGCTAACTATGGCTACACCTTC. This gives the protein CASSQRLNRGANYGYTF.

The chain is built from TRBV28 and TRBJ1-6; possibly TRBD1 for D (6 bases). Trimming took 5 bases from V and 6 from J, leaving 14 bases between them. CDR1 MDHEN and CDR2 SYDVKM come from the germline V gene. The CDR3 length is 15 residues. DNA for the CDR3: TGTGCCAGCAGTCTCCCTGGACAGACTAATTCACCCCTCCACTTT. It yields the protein CASSLPGQTNSPLHF. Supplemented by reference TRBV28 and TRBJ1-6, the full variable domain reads DVKVTQSSRYLVKRTGEKVFLECVQDMDHENMFWYRQDPGLGLRLIYFSYDVKMKEKGDIPEGYSVSREKKERFSLILESASTNQTSMYLCASSLPGQTNSPLHFGNGTRLTVT.

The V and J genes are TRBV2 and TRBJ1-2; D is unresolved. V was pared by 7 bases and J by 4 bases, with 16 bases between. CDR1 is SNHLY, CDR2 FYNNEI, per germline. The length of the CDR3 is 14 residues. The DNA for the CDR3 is TGTGCCAGCACAATAGTGCTCGCTGCCTATGGCTACACCTTC. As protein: CASTIVLAAYGYTF.

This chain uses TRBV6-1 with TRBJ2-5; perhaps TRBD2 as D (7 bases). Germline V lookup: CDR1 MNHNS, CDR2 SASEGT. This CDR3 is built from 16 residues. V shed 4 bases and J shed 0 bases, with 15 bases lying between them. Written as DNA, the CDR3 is TGTGCCAGCAGTGCCGGGGGGCGGGGGAACCAAGAGACCCAGTACTTC. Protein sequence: CASSAGGRGNQETQYF.

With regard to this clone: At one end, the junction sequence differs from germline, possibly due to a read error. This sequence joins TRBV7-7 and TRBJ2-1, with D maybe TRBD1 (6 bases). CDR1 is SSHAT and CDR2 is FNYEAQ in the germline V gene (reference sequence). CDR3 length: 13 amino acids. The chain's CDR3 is CASSFSGAGEQFF. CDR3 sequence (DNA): TGTGCTAGCAGCTTCTCAGGGGCTGGTGAGCAGTTCTTC.

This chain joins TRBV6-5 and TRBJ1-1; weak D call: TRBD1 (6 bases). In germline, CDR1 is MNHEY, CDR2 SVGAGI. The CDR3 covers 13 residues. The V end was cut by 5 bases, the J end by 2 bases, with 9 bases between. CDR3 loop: CASSGQKNTEAFF. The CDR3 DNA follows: TGTGCCAGCAGTGGACAGAAAAACACTGAAGCTTTCTTT.

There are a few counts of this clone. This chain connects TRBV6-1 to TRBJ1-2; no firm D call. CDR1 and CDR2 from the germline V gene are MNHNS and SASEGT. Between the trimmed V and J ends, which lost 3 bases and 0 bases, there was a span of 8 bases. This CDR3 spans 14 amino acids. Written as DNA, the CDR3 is TGTGCCAGCAGTGAGGGCAGAGCTAACTATGGCTACACCTTC. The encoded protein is CASSEGRANYGYTF.

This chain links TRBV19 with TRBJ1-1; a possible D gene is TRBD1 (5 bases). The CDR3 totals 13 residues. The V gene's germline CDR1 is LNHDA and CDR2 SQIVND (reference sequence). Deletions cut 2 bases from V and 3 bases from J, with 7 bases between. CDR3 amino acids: CASSITGDTEAFF. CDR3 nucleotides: TGTGCCAGTAGTATAACAGGAGACACTGAAGCTTTCTTT.

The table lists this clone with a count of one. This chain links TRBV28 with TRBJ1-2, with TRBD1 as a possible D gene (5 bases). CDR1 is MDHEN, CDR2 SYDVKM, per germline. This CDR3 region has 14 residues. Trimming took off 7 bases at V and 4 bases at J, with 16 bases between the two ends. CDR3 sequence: CASNPGDLSYGYTF. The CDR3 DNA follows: TGTGCCAGCAATCCGGGGGACTTAAGCTATGGCTACACCTTC.

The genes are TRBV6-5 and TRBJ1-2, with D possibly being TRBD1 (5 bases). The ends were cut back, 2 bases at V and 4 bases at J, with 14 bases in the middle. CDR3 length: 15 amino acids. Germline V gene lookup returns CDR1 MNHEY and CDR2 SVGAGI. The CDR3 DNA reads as TGTGCCAGCAGTTACACCCCGGAGGGGAGCTATGGCTACACCTTC. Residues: CASSYTPEGSYGYTF.

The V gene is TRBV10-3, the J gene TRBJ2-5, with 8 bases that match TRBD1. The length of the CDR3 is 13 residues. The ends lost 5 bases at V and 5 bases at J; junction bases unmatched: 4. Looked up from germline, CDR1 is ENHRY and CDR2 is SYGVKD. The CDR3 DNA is TGTGCCATCAGTTCGGACAGGGAGGAGACCCAGTACTTC. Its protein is CAISSDREETQYF.